The sequence of this T cell receptor (beta chain) was determined in a study of blood T cells in healthy people across ages. Whole-study findings and limits: Higher diversity and more naive CD4+ cells were features of long-lived donors, compared to aged donors.

On this clonotype: Its target is not known.

Alongside a J-beta primer mix, a sample-barcoded 5' primer served in a second PCR lasting about 7 to 12 cycles. TCRdb used MiXCR to reprocess the 5' RACE reads, holding one entry per CDR3 protein. The data hold 1.5 million or so distinct CDR3 sequences, with 40% to 50% observed a single time. Losses at the gene ends were 4 bases for V and 9 bases for J; bases not matched to a gene: 7. Germline loops: CDR1 DFQATT, CDR2 SNEGSKA (reference sequence). This CDR3 contains 14 residues. This chain uses TRBV20-1 with TRBJ2-1, with TRBD2 matching over 12 bases. The sample was blood. The TCR was taken from a woman younger than 35 in good health. The CDR3 DNA sequence: TGCAGTGCTATGCTAGCGGGGGGGCCTGGTGAGCAGTTCTTC. Encoded protein: CSAMLAGGPGEQFF.